The rows below give T cell receptor beta chains drawn from one sample of a study of T cell repertoires in cytomegalovirus infection. Via MiXCR, TCRdb re-called the reads, giving one row per CDR3 protein. In the table there are hundreds of thousands of distinct CDR3 sequences, around 31% of which are singletons. No antigen is known for these receptors. The material sequenced was cultured CD8+ T cells from PBMCs, taken from culture after CMV antigen stimulation. These receptors were taken from a human donor in good health (CMV status not recorded). Some clones in this sample may be carry-over from other donors' samples. Each CDR3 is given with its conserved first and last residue. A D gene is named only where the DNA matches it firmly. Only some rows state a clone size, as once, few, many or a class for expanded clones.

TRBV7-9	few	TRBJ2-1	.	CASSPSLIEQFF	TGTGCCAGCAGCCCGAGTCTGATTGAGCAGTTCTTC
TRBV6-6	few	TRBJ1-2	TRBD1	CASSYRVGGDYGYTF	TGTGCCAGCAGTTACCGAGTAGGGGGCGACTATGGCTACACCTTC
TRBV7-9	.	TRBJ2-5	TRBD1	CASSLAWTGEQETQYF	TGTGCCAGCAGCTTAGCTTGGACAGGGGAGCAAGAGACCCAGTACTTC
TRBV27	.	TRBJ1-2	.	CASSLSWGTYGYTF	TGTGCCAGCAGTTTATCGTGGGGTACCTATGGCTACACCTTC
TRBV15	.	TRBJ1-1	.	CATSTPNGNTEAFF	TGTGCCACCAGCACCCCTAACGGAAACACTGAAGCTTTCTTT
TRBV12-3/TRBV12-4	many	TRBJ1-2	.	CASSSAASYGYTF	TGTGCCAGCAGTTCGGCCGCCTCCTATGGCTACACCTTC
TRBV7-9	.	TRBJ1-5	.	CASSSQLGGAEDQPQHF	TGTGCCAGCAGCTCCCAATTGGGGGGGGCGGAGGATCAGCCCCAGCATTTT
TRBV2	few	TRBJ1-2	TRBD1	CATTTGGHGYTF	TGTGCCACCACGACAGGGGGCCATGGCTACACCTTC
TRBV28	once	TRBJ2-1	.	CASSRQESYNEQFF	TGTGCCAGCAGTAGACAGGAGTCATACAATGAGCAGTTCTTC
TRBV6-1	.	TRBJ1-2	.	CASSYPGVGYTF	TGTGCCAGCAGTTATCCAGGGGTCGGCTACACCTTC
TRBV12-3/TRBV12-4	many	TRBJ2-5	.	CASSPRAAAGETQYF	TGTGCCAGCAGTCCTCGGGCCGCGGCGGGGGAGACCCAGTACTTC
TRBV12-3/TRBV12-4	few	TRBJ2-2	TRBD1	CASRTGVGGELFF	TGTGCCAGCAGGACAGGGGTTGGCGGGGAGCTGTTTTTT
TRBV24-1	.	TRBJ1-2	.	CATSDSGVGYGYTF	TGTGCCACCAGTGACTCAGGGGTGGGCTATGGCTACACCTTC
TRBV12-3/TRBV12-4	.	TRBJ2-5	.	CASRSLGVQETQYF	TGTGCCAGCAGATCCCTGGGGGTCCAAGAGACCCAGTACTTC
TRBV20-1	.	TRBJ2-5	TRBD1	CSAYDSKGARETQYF	TGCAGTGCTTATGACAGTAAGGGGGCAAGGGAGACCCAGTACTTC
TRBV19	.	TRBJ2-6	.	CASSLVFSGANVLTF	TGTGCCAGTAGTTTGGTTTTCTCTGGGGCCAACGTCCTGACTTTC
TRBV7-6	few	TRBJ2-1	TRBD2	CASSFRTSGGIYNEQFF	TGTGCCAGCAGCTTCCGGACTAGCGGGGGGATCTACAATGAGCAGTTCTTC
TRBV7-2	many	TRBJ2-5	TRBD2	CASSFETGGPGETQYF	TGTGCCAGCAGCTTTGAAACGGGGGGGCCGGGGGAGACCCAGTACTTC
TRBV27	few	TRBJ2-1	.	CASSLSKNNEQFF	TGTGCCAGCAGTTTATCCAAAAACAATGAGCAGTTCTTC
TRBV6-5	.	TRBJ2-1	TRBD2	CASSYSGLAQSNEQFF	TGTGCCAGCAGTTACTCCGGACTAGCGCAGAGTAATGAGCAGTTCTTC
TRBV6-2/TRBV6-3	.	TRBJ1-1	TRBD1	CASWTGGGTEAFF	TGTGCCAGCTGGACAGGGGGCGGCACTGAAGCTTTCTTT
TRBV7-7	.	TRBJ2-3	.	CASSLEAKPDTQYF	TGTGCTAGCAGCTTAGAGGCTAAGCCAGATACGCAGTATTTT
TRBV12-3/TRBV12-4	.	TRBJ2-1	.	CASIFGGQKFF	TGTGCCAGCATCTTCGGGGGGCAAAAGTTCTTC
TRBV7-9	.	TRBJ2-5	.	CASRFQGFEEETQYF	TGTGCCAGCAGGTTCCAAGGGTTTGAGGAAGAGACCCAGTACTTC
TRBV12-3/TRBV12-4	few	TRBJ2-2	.	CASPLGGELFF	TGTGCCAGCCCTTTGGGCGGGGAGCTGTTTTTT
TRBV5-5	few	TRBJ2-5	.	CASSLEGPWETQYF	TGTGCCAGCAGCTTGGAGGGTCCCTGGGAGACCCAGTACTTC
TRBV7-9	.	TRBJ2-5	.	CASSSRRTDEETQYF	TGTGCCAGCAGCTCTCGTCGGACGGATGAAGAGACCCAGTACTTC
TRBV19	.	TRBJ1-1	.	CATGAVSGTEAFF	TGTGCCACCGGGGCAGTCTCGGGCACTGAAGCTTTCTTT
TRBV10-3	.	TRBJ2-2	TRBD1	CAIRVPRDRNTNTGELFF	TGTGCCATCAGAGTCCCACGGGACAGGAATACGAACACCGGGGAGCTGTTTTTT
TRBV7-9	.	TRBJ1-1	.	CASSLVGIYTEAFF	TGTGCCAGCAGCTTAGTGGGGATCTACACTGAAGCTTTCTTT
TRBV24-1	.	TRBJ2-3	.	CATSGSRNTDTQYF	TGTGCCACCAGTGGGTCAAGAAACACAGATACGCAGTATTTT
TRBV28	.	TRBJ2-2	.	CASSFGRGSNKRRTGELFF	TGTGCCAGCAGTTTCGGGCGGGGTTCGAACAAGAGGAGGACCGGGGAGCTGTTTTTT
TRBV6-2/TRBV6-3	few	TRBJ1-1	.	CASSYTEASTEAFF	TGTGCCAGCAGTTATACAGAGGCGAGCACTGAAGCTTTCTTT
TRBV7-6	few	TRBJ2-7	.	CASSLDDTLDYEQYF	TGTGCCAGCAGCTTAGACGACACCCTGGACTACGAGCAGTACTTC
TRBV12-3/TRBV12-4	.	TRBJ2-5	.	CASSYQFRPSALNQETQYF	TGTGCCAGCAGCTATCAATTCCGGCCTAGCGCCCTAAACCAAGAGACCCAGTACTTC
TRBV7-2	many	TRBJ2-5	TRBD1	CASSFTRTGGKQETQYF	TGTGCCAGCAGCTTCACACGGACAGGGGGGAAACAAGAGACCCAGTACTTC
TRBV9	.	TRBJ1-1	.	CASSPTPLNTEAFF	TGTGCCAGCAGTCCGACACCTTTGAACACTGAAGCTTTCTTT
TRBV20-1	.	TRBJ2-5	TRBD2	CSASNGLGYQETQYF	TGCAGTGCTTCGAATGGACTAGGGTACCAAGAGACCCAGTACTTC
TRBV2	.	TRBJ2-4	.	CASSEEIGKIQYF	TGTGCCAGCAGTGAGGAAATAGGGAAGATTCAGTACTTC
TRBV4-3	few	TRBJ1-1	TRBD1	CASSQDDLGQRNTEAFF	TGCGCCAGCAGCCAAGACGATTTGGGACAGCGGAACACTGAAGCTTTCTTT
TRBV12-3/TRBV12-4	many	TRBJ1-3	.	CASSPAGFGNTIYF	TGTGCCAGCAGTCCAGCAGGGTTTGGAAACACCATATATTTT
TRBV20-1	.	TRBJ2-1	.	CSARDIYNEQFF	TGCAGTGCTAGAGACATCTACAATGAGCAGTTCTTC
TRBV5-4	.	TRBJ2-1	TRBD1	CASSPGQGVIYNEQFF	TGTGCCAGCAGCCCCGGACAGGGGGTGATCTACAATGAGCAGTTCTTC
TRBV27	.	TRBJ2-7	.	CASSLWGASGFEQYF	TGTGCCAGCAGTTTATGGGGGGCCTCTGGTTTTGAGCAGTACTTC
TRBV7-9	few	TRBJ2-5	TRBD2	CASSPPGLAGSKTQYF	TGTGCCAGCAGCCCTCCGGGACTAGCGGGTTCTAAGACCCAGTACTTC
TRBV6-1	once	TRBJ2-3	TRBD2	CASSERLAGASSTDTQYF	TGTGCCAGCAGTGAAAGGTTAGCGGGGGCCTCTAGCACAGATACGCAGTATTTT
TRBV7-8	few	TRBJ2-2	TRBD1	CASSLEQGALGVFF	TGTGCCAGCAGCTTAGAACAGGGGGCTCTAGGGGTGTTTTTT
TRBV27	.	TRBJ1-2	TRBD1	CASSLSTGSGYTF	TGTGCCAGCAGTCTTTCGACAGGGAGTGGCTACACCTTC
TRBV7-9	.	TRBJ1-5	.	CASSPPLGDQPQHF	TGTGCCAGCAGCCCCCCCCTGGGTGATCAGCCCCAGCATTTT
TRBV4-3	few	TRBJ2-5	TRBD1	CASSLIYYRDRGGKVQETQYF	TGCGCCAGCAGCCTCATATACTACCGGGACAGGGGAGGAAAGGTCCAAGAGACCCAGTACTTC
TRBV15	.	TRBJ1-2	.	CATSSRWGDQGYTF	TGTGCCACCAGCAGCAGATGGGGTGATCAAGGCTACACCTTC
TRBV20-1	few	TRBJ1-6	.	CSAEGHGHSPLHF	TGCAGTGCCGAAGGACATGGGCATTCACCCCTCCACTTT
TRBV15	.	TRBJ2-2	TRBD1	CATSSWDRMAGELFF	TGTGCCACCAGCAGTTGGGACAGGATGGCCGGGGAGCTGTTTTTT
TRBV7-9	many	TRBJ2-7	TRBD1	CASSYGTGISYEQYF	TGTGCCAGCAGCTACGGGACAGGGATCTCCTACGAGCAGTACTTC